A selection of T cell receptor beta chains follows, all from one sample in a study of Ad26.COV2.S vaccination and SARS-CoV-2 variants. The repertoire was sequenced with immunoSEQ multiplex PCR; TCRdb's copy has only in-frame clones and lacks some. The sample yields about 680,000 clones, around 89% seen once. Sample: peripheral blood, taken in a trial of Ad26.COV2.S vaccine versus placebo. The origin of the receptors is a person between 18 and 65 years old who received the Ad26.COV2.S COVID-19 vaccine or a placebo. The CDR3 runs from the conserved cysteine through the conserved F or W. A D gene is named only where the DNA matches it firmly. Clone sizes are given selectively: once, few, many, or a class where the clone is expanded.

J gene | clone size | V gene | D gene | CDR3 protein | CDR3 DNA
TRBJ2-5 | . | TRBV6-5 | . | CASSYSIKETQYF | TGTGCCAGCAGTTACTCGATAAAAGAGACCCAGTACTTC
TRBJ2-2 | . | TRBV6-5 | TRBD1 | CARQGALSTGELFF | TGTGCCAGACAGGGGGCGCTGAGCACCGGGGAGCTGTTTTTT
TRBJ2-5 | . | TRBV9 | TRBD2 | CASSVTSGGYGTQYF | TGTGCCAGCAGCGTGACTAGCGGGGGGTATGGGACCCAGTACTTC
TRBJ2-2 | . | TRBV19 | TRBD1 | CASSPGTGGSGELFF | TGTGCCAGTAGTCCCGGGACAGGGGGAAGTGGGGAGCTGTTTTTT
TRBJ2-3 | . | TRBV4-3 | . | CASSQEPFGGGRVNTQYF | TGCGCCAGCAGCCAAGAACCTTTCGGAGGGGGGAGGGTTAATACGCAGTATTTT
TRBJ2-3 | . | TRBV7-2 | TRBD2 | CASSSLAGRGASTDTQYF | TGTGCCAGCAGCTCATTAGCGGGAAGAGGGGCTAGCACAGATACGCAGTATTTT
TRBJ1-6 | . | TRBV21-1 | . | CADVTGRYDSPLHF | TGTGCGGACGTGACAGGGAGATATGATTCACCCCTCCACTTT
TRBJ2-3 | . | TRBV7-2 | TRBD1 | CASRTGGTDTQYF | TGTGCCAGCAGGACAGGGGGGACAGATACGCAGTATTTT
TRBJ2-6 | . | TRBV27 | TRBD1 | CASRGQGAGANVLTF | TGTGCCAGCAGGGGACAGGGTGCTGGGGCCAACGTCCTGACTTTC
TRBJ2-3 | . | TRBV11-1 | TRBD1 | CASSLTGRATDTQYF | TGTGCCAGCAGCCTGACAGGGCGGGCCACAGATACGCAGTATTTT
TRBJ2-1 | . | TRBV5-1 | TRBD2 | CASSTSGNEQFF | TGCGCCAGCAGCACTAGCGGAAATGAGCAGTTCTTC
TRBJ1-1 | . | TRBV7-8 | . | CASSLRGRLTEAFF | TGTGCCAGCAGCTTACGGGGGAGGTTGACTGAAGCTTTCTTT
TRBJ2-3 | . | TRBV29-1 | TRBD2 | CSVVGGLDRYF | TGCAGCGTTGTGGGAGGACTAGATCGGTATTTT
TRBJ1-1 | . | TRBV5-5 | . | CASSLEVEAFF | TGTGCCAGCAGCTTGGAGGTAGAAGCTTTCTTT
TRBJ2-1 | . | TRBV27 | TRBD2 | CASSFRVAGDNEQFF | TGTGCCAGCAGTTTTCGAGTAGCGGGAGACAATGAGCAGTTCTTC
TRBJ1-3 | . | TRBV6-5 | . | CASSYTVSGGNTIYF | TGTGCCAGCAGTTACACGGTTAGCGGGGGCAACACCATATATTTT
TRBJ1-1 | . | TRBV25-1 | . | CASSEYTLSTEAFF | TGTGCCAGCAGTGAATATACGTTGAGTACTGAAGCTTTCTTT
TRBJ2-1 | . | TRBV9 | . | CASSGKGRRDEQFF | TGTGCCAGCAGCGGTAAGGGCAGACGGGATGAGCAGTTCTTC
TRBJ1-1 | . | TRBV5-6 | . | CASSYRLPNTEAFF | TGTGCCAGCAGCTATCGTTTACCGAACACTGAAGCTTTCTTT
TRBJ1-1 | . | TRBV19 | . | CASSITGGYTEAFF | TGTGCCAGTAGTATAACAGGAGGGTACACTGAAGCTTTCTTT
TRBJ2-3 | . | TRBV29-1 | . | CSAGVLPTADTQYF | TGCAGCGCTGGGGTCCTCCCGACTGCGGATACGCAGTATTTT
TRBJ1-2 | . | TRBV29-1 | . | CSVEASGARGYTF | TGCAGCGTGGAAGCCTCGGGGGCGCGAGGCTACACCTTC
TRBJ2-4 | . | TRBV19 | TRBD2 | CASRTSTSGRAGIQYF | TGTGCCAGTAGGACATCGACTAGCGGGAGGGCCGGCATTCAGTACTTC
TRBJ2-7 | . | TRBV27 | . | CASSFLSSWDLGGKQYF | TGTGCCAGCAGTTTTCTCAGCAGTTGGGACTTAGGAGGGAAGCAGTACTTC
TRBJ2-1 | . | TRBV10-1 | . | CASSESYGSPLGYNEQFF | TGCGCCAGCAGTGAGTCCTATGGCTCTCCCTTGGGGTACAATGAGCAGTTCTTC
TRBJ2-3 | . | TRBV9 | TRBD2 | CASSVAGGSTDTQYF | TGTGCCAGCAGCGTAGCGGGGGGTAGCACAGATACGCAGTATTTT
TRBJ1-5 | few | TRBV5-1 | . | CASSLEGNSNQPQHF | TGCGCCAGCAGCTTGGAGGGGAATAGCAATCAGCCCCAGCATTTT
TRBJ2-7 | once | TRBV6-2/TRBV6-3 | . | CASSYPAYEQYF | TGTGCCAGCAGTTACCCTGCCTACGAGCAGTACTTC